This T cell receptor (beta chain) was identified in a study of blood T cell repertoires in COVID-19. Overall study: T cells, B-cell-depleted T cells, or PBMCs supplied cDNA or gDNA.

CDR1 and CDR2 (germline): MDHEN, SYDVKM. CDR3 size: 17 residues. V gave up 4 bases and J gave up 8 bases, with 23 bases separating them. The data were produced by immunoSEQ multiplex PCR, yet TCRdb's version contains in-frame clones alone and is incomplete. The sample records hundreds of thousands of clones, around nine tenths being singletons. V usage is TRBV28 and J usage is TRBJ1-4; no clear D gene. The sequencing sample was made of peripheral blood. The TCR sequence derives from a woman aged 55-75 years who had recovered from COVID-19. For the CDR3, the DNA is TGTGCCAGCAGTTCCGGGATCTCCCACGATGGATTCGAAAAACTGTTTTTT. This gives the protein CASSSGISHDGFEKLFF.